What follows is one TCR beta chain and its context. As yet, its antigen is unknown. This record comes from a study of cytomegalovirus exposure and HLA in healthy donors. About the study: One earlier analysis, a look at 150 million to 200 million T cells, found approximately 120 million unique TCR beta sequences. Around 85 million unique TCR sequences came from HLA-typed donors in an early release. Study-wide findings and caveats: The authors confirmed in vitro that a few CMV-associated chains were specific for CMV antigens.

The germline V gene has CDR1 SGDLS and CDR2 YYNGEE. This CDR3 comprises 13 residues. J gave up 8 bases and V 0 bases, and 2 bases lay outside the gene matches. Primers included in the PCR were 60 Vbeta and 13 Jbeta primers. The protocol was immunoSEQ multiplex PCR, while the TCRdb copy is restricted to in-frame clones and leaves out a portion. The repertoire holds about 150,000 clones, about 85% seen once, with 2% to 3% in the top ten. The specimen was PBMCs. The V call is TRBV9, the J call TRBJ2-3; TRBD2 agrees at 8 bases. The clonotype originates from a man aged 25 to 40 in good health and CMV-seropositive. CDR3 nucleotides: TGTGCCAGCAGCGTAGGAGCGGGAGCTACGCAGTATTTT. It yields the protein CASSVGAGATQYF.